This is a list of T cell receptor beta chains from one sample in a study of T cells in Graves' hyperthyroidism and ophthalmopathy. TCRdb ran MiXCR on the multiplex PCR reads and lists one entry per CDR3 protein. In the table there are about 96,000 distinct CDR3 sequences, 51% of which are singletons. The sequencing sample was made of blood. These receptor sequences come from a woman between 40 and 50 years old with Graves' hyperthyroidism. The CDR3 runs from the conserved cysteine through the conserved F or W. Clone size is shown for a subset of rows, as once, few, many or a class of expanded clone.

size	V	CDR3
.	TRBV7-9	CASSLQGELGTDTQYF
.	TRBV5-8	CASSSVRQETQYF
.	TRBV12-3/TRBV12-4	CASSPRLGDTQYF
.	TRBV28	CASSPRLGLAGRKTQYF
many	TRBV7-9	CASSTSGSASLGVQETQYF
many	TRBV20-1	CSGSGRAITDTQYF
few	TRBV7-2	CASSLSLGAETQHF
.	TRBV20-1	CSARTGSRGDTF
.	TRBV9	CASRGEGGTANTEAFF
many	TRBV7-2	CAWRARALSSGANVLTF
.	TRBV7-9	CASSERQGAFF
many	TRBV5-4	CASSLDQGGDEQYF
once	TRBV6-1	CASSGRQFNQPLHF
.	TRBV29-1	CSLARGASYFPYGYTF
.	TRBV7-2	CASSFVPRGNTEAFF
.	TRBV2	CASTEGRQGSTDTQYF
.	TRBV29-1	CSVGVGSSNTEAF
many	TRBV6-6	CASRPGTTNEKLFF
few	TRBV7-9	CASSLGDRKQYF
many	TRBV10-2	CATTLAVTDTQYF
.	TRBV13	CASSSFSGQGAEGNQPQHF
.	TRBV7-8	CASSLGLAGPSTDTQYF
.	TRBV20-1	CSASWGGNQPQHF
few	TRBV5-1	CASSLRLAGSDTQYF
many	TRBV5-6	CASSLWADGDGYTF
.	TRBV7-9	CASSGQGMCGYEQYF
.	TRBV9	CASSVGGYGYTF
few	TRBV7-3	CASSNIRETQYF
.	TRBV2	CASSSPDRQETQYF
many	TRBV15	CATSTSKNYEQYF
medium-sized	TRBV25-1	CASSVGTGYGYTF
once	TRBV29-1	CSLHGARHEQYF
.	TRBV6-2/TRBV6-3	CASSRGLAGEAGELFF
.	TRBV5-1	CASSLRGTAYEQYF
few	TRBV20-1	CSARRDRDEQYF
few	TRBV7-2	CASSLRGADPYGYTF
.	TRBV10-2	CASQPLAGAGPYEQYF
.	TRBV10-2	CASSESGMGYSPLHF
.	TRBV7-2	CASTLWTGGDSGANVLTF
medium-sized	TRBV15	CATSRDSHYEQYF
many	TRBV7-8	CASTPSRSGRAAYEQYF
many	TRBV12-3/TRBV12-4	CASSKITSYNSPLHF
.	TRBV25-1	CASSESLGGGAWYGYTF
.	TRBV9	CASSATDGANTEAFF
.	TRBV10-3	CTVSPGGDRDTTYF
.	TRBV20-1	CSADGQGPDTQYF
.	TRBV7-9	CASSQGWRQVETQYF
.	TRBV6-5	CASSYSRGPSSNSPLHF
.	TRBV7-2	CASSLAGRRTEAF
many	TRBV7-8	CASSLAGESYEQYF
many	TRBV10-3	CAIGYSNSPLHF
.	TRBV29-1	CSVTGLAGTYEQYF
many	TRBV6-5	CASRCGTANSPLHF
.	TRBV2	CASSFETWTSGSSF
.	TRBV4-1	CASSQDSTGGFTEAYF